This passage covers 11 T cell receptor beta chains from one sample sequenced in a study of neurological immune-mediated disorders. TCRdb reprocessed the 5' RACE reads via MiXCR and lists one record per CDR3 protein. The sample contains over 65,000 distinct CDR3 sequences, approximately 2.8% of which appear only once. The sample taken for sequencing was PBMCs. The receptors originated from a woman aged 25 to 45 with multiple sclerosis.

This clonotype appeared many times. The V and J genes are TRBV7-9 and TRBJ2-5; no clear D. Germline V gives CDR1 SEHNR, CDR2 FQNEAQ (reference sequence). The V gene lost 8 bases and the J gene lost 1 base, with 11 bases spanning the gap. The CDR3 runs to 13 residues. In DNA, the CDR3 is TGTGCCAGCGCCCAAGGGCTCCAAGAGACCCAGTACTTC. Translating it yields CASAQGLQETQYF.

In this sample, this clonotype turned up many times. CDR3 sequence: CSALVGDSYEQYF. The CDR3 DNA follows: TGCAGTGCCCTTGTAGGGGATTCCTACGAGCAGTACTTC. V is TRBV20-1 and J is TRBJ2-7, with a possible D match to TRBD1 (5 bases). V shed 6 bases and J shed 1 base, with 13 bases lying between them. CDR1 and CDR2 (germline): DFQATT, SNEGSKA (reference sequence). The CDR3 runs 13 residues.

This clonotype was seen repeatedly, ten times or more. This chain connects TRBV7-9 to TRBJ1-1; possibly TRBD1 for D (5 bases). V lost 5 bases and J lost 3, with 16 bases in between. The germline gives CDR1 SEHNR, CDR2 FQNEAQ (reference sequence). There are 15 residues in the CDR3. The CDR3 here is CASSKPGRGDTEAFF. The CDR3, as DNA: TGTGCCAGCAGCAAACCGGGCCGGGGCGACACTGAAGCTTTCTTT.

This clonotype was counted ten times or more. This sequence joins TRBV12-3 or TRBV12-4 and TRBJ2-2; 9 bases fit TRBD2. J was trimmed by 4 bases and V by 7 bases; bases with no gene match: 4. This CDR3 is 14 amino acids long. The CDR3 DNA follows: TGTGCCAGCACCTCTAGCGGGGCCACCGGGGAGCTGTTTTTT. As protein: CASTSSGATGELFF.

This clonotype showed up many times. The chain couples TRBV7-7 to TRBJ2-2, with a tentative D call TRBD2 (5 bases). Trimming left V 2 bases short and J 6 bases short, with 7 bases between. The CDR3 loop spans 13 amino acids. The germline V gene has CDR1 SSHAT and CDR2 FNYEAQ (reference sequence). This CDR3 reads CASSLTEAGELFF. In DNA form, the CDR3 reads TGTGCCAGCAGCTTAACGGAGGCCGGGGAGCTGTTTTTT.

Many counts were recorded for this clonotype. The V and J genes are TRBV29-1 and TRBJ2-6; no clear D. The CDR3 runs 14 residues. CDR1 is SQVTM, CDR2 ANQGSEA, per germline. V gave up 3 bases and J gave up 0 bases, with 6 bases separating them. CDR3 amino acids: CSVDHDSGANVLTF. Written as DNA, the CDR3 is TGCAGCGTTGACCACGACTCTGGGGCCAACGTCCTGACTTTC.

This clonotype was observed at least ten times. J is TRBJ1-1 and V is TRBV30; D is undetermined. The CDR3 is 13 residues long. The V end lost 4 bases, the J end lost 0 bases, and 9 bases lay between the germline ends. Germline V lookup: CDR1 GTSNPN, CDR2 SVGIG (reference sequence). This CDR3 reads CAWNRGMNTEAFF. In DNA, the CDR3 is TGTGCCTGGAACCGCGGGATGAACACTGAAGCTTTCTTT. Based on the CDR3 plus reference TRBV30 and TRBJ1-1, the full variable domain is SQTIHQWPATLVQPVGSPLSLECTVEGTSNPNLYWYRQAAGRGLQLLFYSVGIGQISSEVPQNLSASRPQDRQFILSSKKLLLSDSGFYLCAWNRGMNTEAFFGQGTRLTVV.

Many counts were recorded for this clonotype. The chain recombines TRBV20-1 with TRBJ2-2; D perhaps matches TRBD2 (6 bases). The CDR3 length is 14 residues. CDR1 is DFQATT, CDR2 SNEGSKA, per germline (reference sequence). The V end was cut by 3 bases, the J end by 6 bases, with 14 bases between. CDR3: CSASSGEHSGELFF. CDR3 in DNA: TGCAGTGCTAGTTCGGGGGAGCACTCCGGGGAGCTGTTTTTT.

This clonotype was observed at least ten times. The J gene is TRBJ2-1, the V gene TRBV7-2; D remains unclear. Germline values: CDR1 SGHTA, CDR2 FQGNSA. The CDR3 covers 11 residues. V was trimmed by 0 bases and J by 9 bases, leaving 3 bases between them. CDR3 nucleotides: TGTGCCAGCAGCTTAGCTATTGAGCAGTTCTTC. It yields the protein CASSLAIEQFF.

This clonotype was found many times. The V and J genes are TRBV11-2 and TRBJ2-3, with TRBD2 matching 8 bases. Germline CDR1 and CDR2: SGHAT and FQNNGV. The trim removed 1 base at V and 0 bases at J, leaving 9 bases unmatched. This CDR3 has 18 amino acids. This CDR3 is CASSLVRLARSSTDTQYF. The CDR3 coding sequence is TGTGCCAGCAGCTTAGTTCGACTAGCGCGGAGTAGCACAGATACGCAGTATTTT.

As for this clonotype: This clone may be a read error of a much larger clone one base away. The J gene is TRBJ2-5, the V gene TRBV18; D tentatively reads TRBD1 or TRBD2 (8 bases each). The CDR3 length is 14 residues. In germline, CDR1 is KGHSH, CDR2 LQKENI. The CDR3 coding sequence is TGTGCCAGCTCACGGGTAGCGGGACAGGAGACCAAGTACTTC. Protein product: CASSRVAGQETKYF.